A selection of T cell receptor beta chains follows, all from one sample in a study of cytomegalovirus exposure and HLA in healthy donors. Profiled with immunoSEQ multiplex PCR; TCRdb holds only in-frame clones, not every one. The table records under 250,000 clones, roughly 85% of them present only once. Sequencing used PBMCs. The source is a woman in her twenties or thirties in good health and CMV-seropositive. Each CDR3 is given with its conserved first and last residue. D genes are given only for firm matches. Not all rows give a size; the values are once, few, many and, for expanded clones, a class.

D: TRBD2; V: TRBV13; size: NA; J: TRBJ2-5; CDR3: CASSTRTSKGTQYF; DNA: TGTGCCAGCAGCACACGGACTAGCAAGGGGACCCAGTACTTC
D: NA; V: TRBV6-6; size: few; J: TRBJ1-2; CDR3: CASLPQANSGYTF; DNA: TGTGCCAGCCTCCCTCAGGCCAATAGTGGCTACACCTTC
D: NA; V: TRBV7-6; size: once; J: TRBJ1-1; CDR3: CASSAKVLERRNTEAFF; DNA: TGTGCCAGCAGCGCTAAAGTGCTGGAGCGGAGGAACACTGAAGCTTTCTTT
D: TRBD1; V: TRBV6-5; size: once; J: TRBJ2-7; CDR3: CASSFTGTGGYEQYF; DNA: TGTGCCAGCAGTTTCACCGGGACAGGGGGTTACGAGCAGTACTTC
D: NA; V: TRBV4-1; size: NA; J: TRBJ1-6; CDR3: CASSRGRFSSYNSPLHF; DNA: TGCGCCAGCAGCCGGGGCAGGTTTAGCTCCTATAATTCACCCCTCCACTTT
D: TRBD1; V: TRBV5-1; size: NA; J: TRBJ2-2; CDR3: CASSGTLGQGTGELFF; DNA: TGCGCCAGCAGCGGGACATTGGGACAGGGGACCGGGGAGCTGTTTTTT
D: NA; V: TRBV4-1; size: NA; J: TRBJ2-5; CDR3: CASSQASPGSKETQYF; DNA: TGCGCCAGCAGCCAAGCTTCACCGGGGTCCAAAGAGACCCAGTACTTC
D: NA; V: TRBV6-5; size: NA; J: TRBJ2-2; CDR3: CASSRLRRGTGELFF; DNA: TGTGCCAGCAGCCGATTGCGGCGAGGCACCGGGGAGCTGTTTTTT
D: NA; V: TRBV9; size: NA; J: TRBJ1-1; CDR3: CASSPRSAGNTEAFF; DNA: TGTGCCAGCAGCCCGCGATCGGCGGGGAACACTGAAGCTTTCTTT
D: NA; V: TRBV9; size: NA; J: TRBJ1-1; CDR3: CASSASGQTNTEAFF; DNA: TGTGCCAGCAGCGCCTCAGGACAGACAAACACTGAAGCTTTCTTT
D: NA; V: TRBV27; size: NA; J: TRBJ2-1; CDR3: CASGLLASEQFF; DNA: TGTGCCAGCGGACTTCTAGCATCTGAGCAGTTCTTC
D: NA; V: TRBV4-2; size: NA; J: TRBJ1-1; CDR3: CASSHPEATEAFF; DNA: TGTGCCAGCAGCCATCCGGAGGCTACTGAAGCTTTCTTT